This TCR beta chain was sequenced for a study of blood T cell repertoires in COVID-19. As for the study in general: Acute-phase and convalescent COVID-19 samples originated in the United States, Italy and Spain.

Germline CDR1 is SNHLY and CDR2 is FYNNEI. CDR3 size: 14 residues. V was trimmed by 7 bases and J by 8 bases, leaving 18 bases between them. Authors' analysis steps: Amplification with reference gene primers provided the estimates of nucleated cell counts. Some clones are missing from TCRdb's copy, which holds only in-frame ones; the method was immunoSEQ multiplex PCR. The DNA was the basis for D and trimming; V, J and clone size are from that table. The sample consists of about 81,000 clones, roughly 91% of them appearing once. The source of this sequence is a woman aged 45-59 years in a cohort sampled during active COVID-19. The sequencing input was peripheral blood. This rearrangement joins TRBV2 to TRBJ2-1; a weak D match, TRBD1 (5 bases). In DNA form, the CDR3 reads TGTGCCAGCAACGAAGACAGCCAGGCCCATGAGCAGTTCTTC. Its translation: CASNEDSQAHEQFF.